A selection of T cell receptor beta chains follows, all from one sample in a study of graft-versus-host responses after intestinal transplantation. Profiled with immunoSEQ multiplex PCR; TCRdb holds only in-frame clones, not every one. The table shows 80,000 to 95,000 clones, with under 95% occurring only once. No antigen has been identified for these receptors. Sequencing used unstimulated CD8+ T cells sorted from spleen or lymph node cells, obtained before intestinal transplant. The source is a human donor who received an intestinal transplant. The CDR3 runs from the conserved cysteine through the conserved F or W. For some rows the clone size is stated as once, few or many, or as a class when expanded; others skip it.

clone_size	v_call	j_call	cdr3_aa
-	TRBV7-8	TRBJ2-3	CASGTERTDTQYF
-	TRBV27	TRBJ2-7	CASSLRSPPNTYEQYF
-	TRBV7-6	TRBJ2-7	CASSPETGYEQYF
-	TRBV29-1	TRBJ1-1	CSVEGTGSGGAEAFF
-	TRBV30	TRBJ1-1	CARSEWQGLDTEAFF
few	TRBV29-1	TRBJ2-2	CSVEYRNTGELFF
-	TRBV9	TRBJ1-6	CASSSSGRAAHLHF
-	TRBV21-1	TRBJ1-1	CASILPSTTGGTEAFF
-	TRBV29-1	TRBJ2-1	CSVAEPTSGGPINEQFF
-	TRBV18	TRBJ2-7	CASSPPTAPYEQYF
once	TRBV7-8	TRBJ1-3	CASSPRTGSGNTIYF
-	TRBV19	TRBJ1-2	CASSISETAYGYTF
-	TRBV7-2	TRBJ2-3	CASSLAPGGATDTQYF
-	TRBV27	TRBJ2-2	CASSLWTSGNTGELFF
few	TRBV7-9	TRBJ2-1	CASSFRTSGGLSSYNEQFF
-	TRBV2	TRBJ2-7	CASSRTGGHGEQYF
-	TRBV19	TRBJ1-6	CASSMWDRDRVNSPLHF
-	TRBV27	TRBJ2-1	CASPPGTSGGAVDEQFF
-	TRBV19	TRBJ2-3	CASSIDLMEAGTDTQYF
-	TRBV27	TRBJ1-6	CASSFGNKMGSSYNSPLHF
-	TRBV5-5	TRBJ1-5	CASSLDISSQPQHF
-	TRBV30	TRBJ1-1	CAWRPQGAEAFF
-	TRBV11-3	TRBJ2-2	CASSSRTGAGELFF
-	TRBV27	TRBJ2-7	CASRDRGSPGEQYF
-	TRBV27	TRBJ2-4	CASSLGRGGIQYF
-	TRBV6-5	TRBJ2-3	CASGLGGTDTQYF
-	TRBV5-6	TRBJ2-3	CASSWGPTDTQYF
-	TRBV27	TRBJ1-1	CASSLKVGIAEAFF